The entry that follows covers one TCR beta chain sequence. This clone was seen only a few times. Its antigen is still unknown. Per-base quality was not reported, and no clone a single base away is much larger than it. The sample is drawn from a study of chemoradiotherapy in HPV16-positive cancers (dated by TCRdb to between 2021 and 2022). As for the study more broadly: Candidate HPV-specific T-cell clones and common TCR motifs were defined by functional T-cell assays performed on cells from a couple of HPV16-positive patients. The study asked whether T-cell immunity to the HPV oncoproteins E6 and E7 changes during chemoradiotherapy and whether this immunity affects survival. The candidate HPV-specific TCRs and motifs were then tracked in TCR repertoires from about 93 patients with HPV-related cancers.

Library construction relied on the immunoSEQ multiplex PCR assay. As stored in TCRdb, this immuneACCESS dataset retains in-frame rearrangements with V and J assigned. A fraction of the clones does not appear; measured against another copy, unresolved V genes explain less than half of the discrepancy, and the remainder lacks a known reason. This sample holds tens of thousands of clones; roughly 93% were observed only once. The ten largest clonotypes hold about 20% of the sample. Broader findings and caveats from the paper: Only a couple of HPV16-positive patients were used to derive the functional definition of HPV-specific T cells, and the survival association was reported for HPV16-positive patients. Expansion of candidate HPV-specific clones and E7-related TCR motifs was observed in the tumor microenvironment during treatment, whereas no such expansion was observed for non-HPV-specific T cells. Improved recurrence-free survival in HPV16-positive patients was associated with expansion of HPV-responsive T cells during chemoradiotherapy.

Repertoires were sampled multiple times during chemoradiotherapy, which allowed clonal expansion in the tumor microenvironment to be followed. Trimming takes 1 base from V and 4 bases from J, and the germline ends sit 10 bases apart. The CDR3 runs 14 amino acids, cysteine and phenylalanine included. Here the CDR3 DNA is all that survives: 42 bases in frame from base 1. The germline V gene gives CDR1 as SGHRS and CDR2 as YFSETQ. This TCR was recovered from a human donor with HPV-associated anogenital cancer. This sequence uses TRBV5-1 and TRBJ2-3; the D segment could be TRBD1, given 6 matching bases. The specimen comprised blood, sampled from a patient who underwent chemoradiotherapy. The CDR3 protein is CASSLRAGADTQYF. The DNA is as follows: TGCGCCAGCAGCTTGAGGGCAGGGGCAGATACGCAGTATTTT.